This T cell receptor beta chain was documented in a study of T cell responses to AZD1222 COVID-19 vaccine. On the study more broadly: Second-dose groups at about 4 or about 12 weeks were pooled. Study results and limitations: No repertoire was sampled before or during the peak T cell response, only after it. Targets within unmutated variant regions were reportedly found for nearly half of spike-specific TCRs. A mostly white British donor set with more females was recruited, and clonal diversity was possibly underestimated.

With regard to this clone: The antigen is undetermined.

Profiled with immunoSEQ multiplex PCR; TCRdb holds only in-frame clones, not every one. The sample holds 90,000 to 120,000 clones; roughly nine tenths are singletons and the top ten take around 4.5%. The CDR3 runs 12 residues. Germline V gene sequence: CDR1 PRHDT, CDR2 FYEKMQ (reference sequence). Trimming removed 7 bases at V and 2 bases at J, with 8 bases between. Specimen: peripheral blood, collected on day 0 of AZD1222 vaccination. This receptor was identified in an adult in good health. The chain combines TRBV13 with TRBJ1-2; no definite D call. The CDR3 is CASTLKNYGYTF. Here the CDR3 DNA reads TGTGCCAGCACCCTAAAGAACTATGGCTACACCTTC.